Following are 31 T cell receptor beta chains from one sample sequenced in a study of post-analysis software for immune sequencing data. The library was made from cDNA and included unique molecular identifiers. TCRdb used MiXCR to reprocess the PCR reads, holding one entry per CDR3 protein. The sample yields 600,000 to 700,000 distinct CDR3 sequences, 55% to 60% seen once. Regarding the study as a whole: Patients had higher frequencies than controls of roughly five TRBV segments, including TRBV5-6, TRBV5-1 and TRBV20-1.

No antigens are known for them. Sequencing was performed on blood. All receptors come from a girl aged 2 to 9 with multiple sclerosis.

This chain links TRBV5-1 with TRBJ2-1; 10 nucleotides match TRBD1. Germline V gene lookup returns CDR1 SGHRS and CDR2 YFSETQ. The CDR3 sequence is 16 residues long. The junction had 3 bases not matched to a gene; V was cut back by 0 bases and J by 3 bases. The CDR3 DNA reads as TGCGCCAGCAGCTTGGAGGGACAGGGGTTCTACAATGAGCAGTTCTTC. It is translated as CASSLEGQGFYNEQFF.

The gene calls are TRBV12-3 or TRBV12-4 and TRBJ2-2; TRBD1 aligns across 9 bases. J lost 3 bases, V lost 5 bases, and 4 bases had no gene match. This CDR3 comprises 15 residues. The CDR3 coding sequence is TGTGCCAGCAGTCTGACAGGGGGGGACACCGGGGAGCTGTTTTTT. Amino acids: CASSLTGGDTGELFF.

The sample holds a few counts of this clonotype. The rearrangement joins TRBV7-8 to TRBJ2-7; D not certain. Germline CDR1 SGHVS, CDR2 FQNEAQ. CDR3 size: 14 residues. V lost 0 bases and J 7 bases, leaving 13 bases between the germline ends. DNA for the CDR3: TGTGCCAGCAGCTTAGCTCTCCTATTTCGGGAGCAGTACTTC. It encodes CASSLALLFREQYF.

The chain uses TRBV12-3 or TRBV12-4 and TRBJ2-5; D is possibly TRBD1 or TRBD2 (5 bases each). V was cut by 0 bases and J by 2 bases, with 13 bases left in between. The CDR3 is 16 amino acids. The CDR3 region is CASSLAGVAAQETQYF. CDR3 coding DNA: TGTGCCAGCAGTTTAGCGGGGGTTGCGGCTCAAGAGACCCAGTACTTC.

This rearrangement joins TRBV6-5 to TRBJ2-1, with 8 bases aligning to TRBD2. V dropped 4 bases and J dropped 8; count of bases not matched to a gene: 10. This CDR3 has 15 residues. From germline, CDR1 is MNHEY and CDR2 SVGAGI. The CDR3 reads CASSLTSGSIDEQFF. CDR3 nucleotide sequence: TGTGCCAGCAGTTTAACGAGCGGGAGTATCGATGAGCAGTTCTTC.

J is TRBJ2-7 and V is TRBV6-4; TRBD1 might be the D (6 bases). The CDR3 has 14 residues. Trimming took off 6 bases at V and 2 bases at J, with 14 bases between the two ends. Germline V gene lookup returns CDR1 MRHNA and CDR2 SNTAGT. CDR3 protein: CASRPTGTPYEQYF. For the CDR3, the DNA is TGTGCCAGCAGGCCGACAGGCACCCCCTACGAGCAGTACTTC.

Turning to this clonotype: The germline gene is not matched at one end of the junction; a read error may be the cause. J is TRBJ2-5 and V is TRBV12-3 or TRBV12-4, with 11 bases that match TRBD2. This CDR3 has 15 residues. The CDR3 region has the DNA TGTGCTAGCAGCCGCACTAGCGGGAGCAGGGAGACCCAGTACTTC. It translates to CASSRTSGSRETQYF.

The CDR3 spells CASSADLETQYF. The CDR3 DNA sequence: TGTGCCAGCAGCGCGGACTTGGAGACCCAGTACTTC. The V gene is TRBV12-3 or TRBV12-4, the J gene TRBJ2-5, with a tentative D call TRBD2 (5 bases). This CDR3 contains 12 residues. V shed 6 bases and J shed 5 bases, with 10 bases lying between them.

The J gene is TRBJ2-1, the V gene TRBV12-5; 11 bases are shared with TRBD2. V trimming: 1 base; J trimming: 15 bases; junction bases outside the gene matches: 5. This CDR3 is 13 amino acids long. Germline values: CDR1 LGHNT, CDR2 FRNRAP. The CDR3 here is CASGLDTSGSWFF. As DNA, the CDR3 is TGTGCTAGTGGTTTGGACACTAGCGGGAGCTGGTTCTTC. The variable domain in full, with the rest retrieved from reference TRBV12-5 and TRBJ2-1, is DARVTQTPRHKVTEMGQEVTMRCQPILGHNTVFWYRQTMMQGLELLAYFRNRAPLDDSGMPKDRFSAEMPDATLATLKIQPSEPRDSAVYFCASGLDTSGSWFFGPGTRLTVL.

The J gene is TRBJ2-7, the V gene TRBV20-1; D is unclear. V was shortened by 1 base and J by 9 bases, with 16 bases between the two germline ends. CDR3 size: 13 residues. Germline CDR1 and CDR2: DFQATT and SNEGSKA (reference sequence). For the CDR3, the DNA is TGCAGTGCTAGAGGCATTACATCCCCGCGGCAGTACTTC. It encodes CSARGITSPRQYF.

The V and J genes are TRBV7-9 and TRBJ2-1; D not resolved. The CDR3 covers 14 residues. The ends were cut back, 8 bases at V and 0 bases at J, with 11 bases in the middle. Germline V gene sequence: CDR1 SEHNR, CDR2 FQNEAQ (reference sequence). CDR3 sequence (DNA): TGTGCCAGCGCCGGCAGGAGCTCCTACAATGAGCAGTTCTTC. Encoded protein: CASAGRSSYNEQFF.

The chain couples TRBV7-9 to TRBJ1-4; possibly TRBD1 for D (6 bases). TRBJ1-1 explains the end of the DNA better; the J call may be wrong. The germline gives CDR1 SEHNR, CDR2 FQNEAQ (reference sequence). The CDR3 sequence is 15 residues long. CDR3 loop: CASSLATPGASEAFF. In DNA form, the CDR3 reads TGTGCCAGCAGCTTAGCGACCCCAGGGGCTTCTGAAGCTTTCTTT.

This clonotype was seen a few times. Here the CDR3 reads CASSLLGGASQETQYF. The CDR3 DNA sequence: TGTGCCAGCAGCTTATTGGGCGGAGCTTCCCAAGAGACCCAGTACTTC. The chain carries TRBV7-9 and TRBJ2-5; unclear D gene. The germline CDR1 and CDR2 sequences are SEHNR and FQNEAQ (reference sequence). The CDR3 covers 16 residues. V lost 2 bases and J 1 base, leaving 14 bases between the germline ends.

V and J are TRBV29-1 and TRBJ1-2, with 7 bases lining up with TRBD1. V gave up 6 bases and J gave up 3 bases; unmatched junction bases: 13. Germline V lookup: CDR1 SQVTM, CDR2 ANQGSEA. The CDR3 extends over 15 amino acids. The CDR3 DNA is TGCAGCGTGGGGAGGGGGCGAAAGGTTGACTATGGCTACACCTTC. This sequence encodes CSVGRGRKVDYGYTF.

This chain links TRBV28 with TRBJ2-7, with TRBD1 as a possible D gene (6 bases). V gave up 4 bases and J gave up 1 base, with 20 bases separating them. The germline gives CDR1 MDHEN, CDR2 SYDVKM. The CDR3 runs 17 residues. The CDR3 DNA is TGTGCCAGCAGTTCCCAATCTATCCCGGGACATTCCTACGAGCAGTACTTC. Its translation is CASSSQSIPGHSYEQYF.

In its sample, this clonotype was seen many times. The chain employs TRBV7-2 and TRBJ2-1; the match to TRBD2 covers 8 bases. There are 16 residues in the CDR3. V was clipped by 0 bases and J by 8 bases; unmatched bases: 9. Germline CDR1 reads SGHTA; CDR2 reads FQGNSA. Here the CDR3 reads CASSLALSGGAYEQFF. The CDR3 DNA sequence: TGTGCCAGCAGCTTAGCATTGAGCGGGGGAGCGTATGAGCAGTTCTTC.

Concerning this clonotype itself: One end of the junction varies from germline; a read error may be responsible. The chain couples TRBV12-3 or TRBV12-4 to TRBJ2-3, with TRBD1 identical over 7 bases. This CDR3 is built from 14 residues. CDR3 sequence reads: CASSWDSRTDAQYF. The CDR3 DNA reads TGTGCCAGCAGTTGGGACAGTCGCACAGATGCGCAGTATTTT.

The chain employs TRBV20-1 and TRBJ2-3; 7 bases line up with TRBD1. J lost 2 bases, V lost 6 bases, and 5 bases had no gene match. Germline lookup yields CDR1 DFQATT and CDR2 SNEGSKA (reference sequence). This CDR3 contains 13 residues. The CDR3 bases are TGCAGTGCGGACAGGAGAAACACAGATACGCAGTATTTT. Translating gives CSADRRNTDTQYF.

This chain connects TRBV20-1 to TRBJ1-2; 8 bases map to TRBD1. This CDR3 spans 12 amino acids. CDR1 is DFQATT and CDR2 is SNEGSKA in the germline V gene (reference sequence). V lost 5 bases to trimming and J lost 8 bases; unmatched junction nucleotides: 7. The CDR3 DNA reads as TGCAGTGCTCCCCAGGGGGCGCGGGGCTACACCTTC. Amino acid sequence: CSAPQGARGYTF.

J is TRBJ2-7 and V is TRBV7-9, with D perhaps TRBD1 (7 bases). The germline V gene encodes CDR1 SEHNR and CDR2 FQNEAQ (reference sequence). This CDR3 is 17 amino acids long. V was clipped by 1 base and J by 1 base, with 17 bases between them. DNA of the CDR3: TGTGCCAGCAGCTTAGACTTTTCTGCAGGGGGGTCCTACGAGCAGTACTTC. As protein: CASSLDFSAGGSYEQYF.

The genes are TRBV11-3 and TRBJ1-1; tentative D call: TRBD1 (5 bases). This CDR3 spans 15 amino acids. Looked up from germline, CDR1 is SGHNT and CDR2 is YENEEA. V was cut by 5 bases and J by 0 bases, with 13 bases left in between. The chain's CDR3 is CASSPRGGLNTEAFF. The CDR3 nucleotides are TGTGCCAGCAGCCCCCGGGGGGGATTGAACACTGAAGCTTTCTTT.

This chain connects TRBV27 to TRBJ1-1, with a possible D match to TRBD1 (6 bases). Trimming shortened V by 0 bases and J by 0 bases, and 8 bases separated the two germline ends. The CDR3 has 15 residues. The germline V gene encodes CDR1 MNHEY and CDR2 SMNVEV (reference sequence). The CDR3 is CASSLSRQVNTEAFF. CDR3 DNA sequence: TGTGCCAGCAGTTTATCCCGACAGGTGAACACTGAAGCTTTCTTT.

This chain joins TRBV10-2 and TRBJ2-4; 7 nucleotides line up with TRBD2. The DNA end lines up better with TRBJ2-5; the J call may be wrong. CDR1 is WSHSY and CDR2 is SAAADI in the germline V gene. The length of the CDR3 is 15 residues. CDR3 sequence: CASSGTAGRTETQYF. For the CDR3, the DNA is TGCGCCAGCAGTGGGACTGCCGGGAGGACAGAGACCCAGTACTTC.

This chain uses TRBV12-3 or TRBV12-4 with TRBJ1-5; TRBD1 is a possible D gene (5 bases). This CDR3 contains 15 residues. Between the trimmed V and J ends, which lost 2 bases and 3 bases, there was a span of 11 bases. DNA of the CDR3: TGTGCCAGCAGTTTATGGGTGGACACCAATCAGCCCCAGCATTTT. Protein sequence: CASSLWVDTNQPQHF.

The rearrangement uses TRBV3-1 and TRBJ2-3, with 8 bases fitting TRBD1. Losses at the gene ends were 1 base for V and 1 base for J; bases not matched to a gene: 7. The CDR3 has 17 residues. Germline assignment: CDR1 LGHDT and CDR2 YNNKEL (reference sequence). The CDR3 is CASSQGSATGGTDTQYF. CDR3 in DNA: TGTGCCAGCAGCCAAGGGTCGGCGACAGGGGGCACAGATACGCAGTATTTT.

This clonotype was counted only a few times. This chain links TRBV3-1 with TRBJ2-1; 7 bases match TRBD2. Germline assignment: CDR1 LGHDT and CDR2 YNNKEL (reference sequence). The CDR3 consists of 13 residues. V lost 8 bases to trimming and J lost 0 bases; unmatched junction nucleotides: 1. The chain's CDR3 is CASAGVSYNEQFF. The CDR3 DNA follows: TGTGCCAGCGCGGGAGTCTCCTACAATGAGCAGTTCTTC.

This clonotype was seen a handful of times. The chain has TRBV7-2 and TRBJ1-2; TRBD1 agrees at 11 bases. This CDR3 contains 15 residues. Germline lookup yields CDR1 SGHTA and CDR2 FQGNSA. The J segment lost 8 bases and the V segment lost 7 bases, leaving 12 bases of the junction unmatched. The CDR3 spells CASTKRGGQGGGYTF. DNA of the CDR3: TGTGCCAGCACCAAAAGGGGGGGACAGGGGGGAGGCTACACCTTC.

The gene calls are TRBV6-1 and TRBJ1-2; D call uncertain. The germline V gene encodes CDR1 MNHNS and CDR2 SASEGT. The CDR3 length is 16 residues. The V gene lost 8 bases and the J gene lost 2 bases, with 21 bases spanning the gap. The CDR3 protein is CASERAVGVGNYGYTF. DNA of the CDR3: TGTGCCAGCGAACGGGCTGTTGGAGTAGGGAACTATGGCTACACCTTC.

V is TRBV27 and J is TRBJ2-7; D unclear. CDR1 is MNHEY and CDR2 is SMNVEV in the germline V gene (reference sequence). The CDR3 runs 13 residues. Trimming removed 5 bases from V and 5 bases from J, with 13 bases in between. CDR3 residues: CASSTGQLDEQYF. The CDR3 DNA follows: TGTGCCAGCAGTACGGGCCAATTGGACGAGCAGTACTTC.

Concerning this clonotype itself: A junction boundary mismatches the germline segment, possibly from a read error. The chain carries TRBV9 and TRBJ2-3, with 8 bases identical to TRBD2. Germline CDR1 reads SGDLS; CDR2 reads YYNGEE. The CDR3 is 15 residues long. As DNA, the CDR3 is TGTGCCAGCAGTGTAGGGAGAAGCGGGGGAGATACGCAGTATTTT. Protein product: CASSVGRSGGDTQYF.

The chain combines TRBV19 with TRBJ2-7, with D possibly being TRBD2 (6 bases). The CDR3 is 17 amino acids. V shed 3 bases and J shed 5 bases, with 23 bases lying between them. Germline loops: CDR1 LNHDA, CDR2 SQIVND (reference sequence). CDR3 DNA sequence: TGTGCCAGTAGTATGGGGGTTGCGCGGAGGGTTGCCCACGAGCAGTACTTC. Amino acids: CASSMGVARRVAHEQYF.